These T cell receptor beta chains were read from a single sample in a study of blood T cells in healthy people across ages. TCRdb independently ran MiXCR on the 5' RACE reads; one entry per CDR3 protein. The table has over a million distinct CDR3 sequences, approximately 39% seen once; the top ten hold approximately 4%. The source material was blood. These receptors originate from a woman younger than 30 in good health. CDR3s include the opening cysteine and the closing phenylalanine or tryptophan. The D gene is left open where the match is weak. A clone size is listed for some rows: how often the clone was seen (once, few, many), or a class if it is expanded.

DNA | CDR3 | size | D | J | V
TGCGCCAGCAGCCAAGTACGGACAGGGGGCTTTAAGGGCTACACCTTC | CASSQVRTGGFKGYTF | few | TRBD1 | TRBJ1-2 | TRBV4-1
TGCAGTGCTAGAGCTGGGGGACAGGGCCTAGGGTATGGCTACACCTTC | CSARAGGQGLGYGYTF | NA | TRBD1 | TRBJ1-2 | TRBV20-1
TGTGCCAGCAGCTTCCCTCCGGGCAGCGAGCAGTACTTC | CASSFPPGSEQYF | NA | NA | TRBJ2-7 | TRBV7-9
TGTGCCAGCAGCTTAAACATCGGGGGGGAGACCCAGTACTTC | CASSLNIGGETQYF | few | TRBD2 | TRBJ2-5 | TRBV11-2
TGTGCCAGCCGGGGGACAGGGGCCTTACCAGATACGCAGTATTTT | CASRGTGALPDTQYF | few | TRBD1 | TRBJ2-3 | TRBV27
TGCAGCGTTGGTCGACTAGCGGGGGGCCGGCTCCACTACAATGAGCAGTTCTTC | CSVGRLAGGRLHYNEQFF | few | TRBD2 | TRBJ2-1 | TRBV29-1
TGTGCCGGGGCGGGACAGCCTTCCACCGGGGAGCTGTTTTTT | CAGAGQPSTGELFF | NA | NA | TRBJ2-2 | TRBV6-5
TGTGCCAGCAGCCGGGACAGAGACAACACCGGGGAGCTGTTTTTT | CASSRDRDNTGELFF | NA | TRBD1 | TRBJ2-2 | TRBV11-2
TGCGCCAGCAGCCCCAGCGGGAGACCAGATACGCAGTATTTT | CASSPSGRPDTQYF | few | TRBD2 | TRBJ2-3 | TRBV4-3
TGTGCCAGCAGTTTATCCCTCCTCAATGAGCAGTTCTTC | CASSLSLLNEQFF | NA | NA | TRBJ2-1 | TRBV27
TGCGCCAGCAGCCAAGATTGGTCCGAAGGGGATGGCTACACCTTC | CASSQDWSEGDGYTF | NA | NA | TRBJ1-2 | TRBV4-1
TGCGCCAGCAGCTTTGGGCGGCCGAACACCGGGGAGCTGTTTTTT | CASSFGRPNTGELFF | once | NA | TRBJ2-2 | TRBV5-1
TGTGCCATCATGGAGGACAGGGGGGGTTCACCCCTCCACTTT | CAIMEDRGGSPLHF | NA | TRBD1 | TRBJ1-6 | TRBV10-3
TGTGCCAGCTCACCTACTTGGCAGGGCTCCTACGAGCAGTACTTC | CASSPTWQGSYEQYF | NA | NA | TRBJ2-7 | TRBV18
TGCAGCGTTGGTTCGGACCTAACGCCCCAGTACTTC | CSVGSDLTPQYF | NA | NA | TRBJ2-5 | TRBV29-1
TGTGCCAGCAGTTACCCGGGCAGGGAAGTTCATCTGATCTATGGCTACACCTTC | CASSYPGREVHLIYGYTF | NA | NA | TRBJ1-2 | TRBV6-2/TRBV6-3
TGTGCCACCAGTGCCACCCCGGGGACGCAAACCGGCACAGATACGCAGTATTTT | CATSATPGTQTGTDTQYF | NA | NA | TRBJ2-3 | TRBV24-1
TGTGCCAGCACTCTAGCGGGAACCTACGAGCAGTACTTC | CASTLAGTYEQYF | many | TRBD2 | TRBJ2-7 | TRBV6-2/TRBV6-3
TGCGCCAGCAGCGAGCAAGGGGCGCTTGGAAACACCATATATTTT | CASSEQGALGNTIYF | few | NA | TRBJ1-3 | TRBV5-1
TGTGCCACCAGTGTTGGCGGGACGGATACGCAGTATTTT | CATSVGGTDTQYF | NA | NA | TRBJ2-3 | TRBV24-1
TGTGCCACCAGTGATGTGGGGACAGGGGAGGGTGAAGCTTTCTTT | CATSDVGTGEGEAFF | NA | TRBD1 | TRBJ1-1 | TRBV24-1
TGTGCCAGCAGGATACAGGGGGCGTCGGAAGAGCAGTACTTC | CASRIQGASEEQYF | NA | TRBD1 | TRBJ2-7 | TRBV13
TGTGCCATCAGTGAGGGCAGGGCTAACTATGGCTACACCTTC | CAISEGRANYGYTF | few | NA | TRBJ1-2 | TRBV10-3
TGCAGCGTTGACAAGGGACAGGGAGAGTACTTC | CSVDKGQGEYF | NA | TRBD1 | TRBJ2-5 | TRBV29-1
TGTGCCAGCAGCCAGGTCCGGGACGGATTATTTTATGGCTACACCTTC | CASSQVRDGLFYGYTF | many | NA | TRBJ1-2 | TRBV7-9
TGTGCCAGCAGTGTAGGCAGGGACCTCGGTGGCTACACCTTC | CASSVGRDLGGYTF | few | NA | TRBJ1-2 | TRBV2
TGTGCCAGCAGCCAAGCCGGGGAGCTGTTTTTT | CASSQAGELFF | NA | NA | TRBJ2-2 | TRBV3-1
TGCGCCAGCACCGCGGGGCAAACCTACGAGCAGTACTTC | CASTAGQTYEQYF | NA | NA | TRBJ2-7 | TRBV10-2
TGTGCCAGCATATCCGGGGGGACAGGAGAGACCCAGTACTTC | CASISGGTGETQYF | NA | NA | TRBJ2-5 | TRBV28
TGTGCCATCAGTGAGTCGACTAGCGGGGGGTTGGACATTCAGTACTTC | CAISESTSGGLDIQYF | NA | TRBD2 | TRBJ2-4 | TRBV10-3
TGTGCCAGCAGTCTCTTCTTTGGCCACGAGCAGTACTTC | CASSLFFGHEQYF | NA | NA | TRBJ2-7 | TRBV27
TGTGCCAGTAGTTCGGGAGGACAGGCTTCCTACGAGCAGTACTTC | CASSSGGQASYEQYF | few | NA | TRBJ2-7 | TRBV19
TGTGCCAGCAGCCAAGGAGACACAGATACGCAGTATTTT | CASSQGDTDTQYF | NA | NA | TRBJ2-3 | TRBV4-2
TGTGCCATCAGTGAGACGGGCAGCAAAAAACTGTTTTTT | CAISETGSKKLFF | few | NA | TRBJ1-4 | TRBV10-3
TGTGCCAGCAGTTACCTGTTGGGGGTGACTAGCACAGATACGCAGTATTTT | CASSYLLGVTSTDTQYF | NA | NA | TRBJ2-3 | TRBV6-2/TRBV6-3
TGCAGTGCTAGAGGTATCTTTACAGGGGGAGACACTGAAGCTTTCTTT | CSARGIFTGGDTEAFF | few | TRBD1 | TRBJ1-1 | TRBV20-1
TGTGCCAGCTCACCAAGGGACAACTACGAGCAGTACTTC | CASSPRDNYEQYF | many | NA | TRBJ2-7 | TRBV18
TGTGCCAGCAGCACTTCAGGGGGCGAGACTGAAGCTTTCTTT | CASSTSGGETEAFF | few | NA | TRBJ1-1 | TRBV21-1
TGTGCCAGCAGCCGTGTCCCCGGGACATCAAAAACCTATGGCTACACCTTC | CASSRVPGTSKTYGYTF | NA | NA | TRBJ1-2 | TRBV7-8
TGTGCCAGCAGCCAAGAATCTCGGGGGCTAATGAACACTGAAGCTTTCTTT | CASSQESRGLMNTEAFF | NA | NA | TRBJ1-1 | TRBV3-1
TGCAGTGCAATTTTCCCGACAGGGGGAGAGGGCTACACCTTC | CSAIFPTGGEGYTF | NA | TRBD1 | TRBJ1-2 | TRBV20-1
TGTGCCAGCAACGCGGGGAGCTGGGACAGCACCTTCCCCGAGACCCAGTACTTC | CASNAGSWDSTFPETQYF | NA | NA | TRBJ2-5 | TRBV28
TGTGCCAGCGGAGCGGGAACGAAGACCCAGTACTTC | CASGAGTKTQYF | NA | TRBD2 | TRBJ2-5 | TRBV11-2
TGCAGTGCTAGGACAGGTAGTCAAGCTTTCTTT | CSARTGSQAFF | few | NA | TRBJ1-1 | TRBV20-1
TGTGCCAGCAGTGAACAGGGGCGAGGCTACACCTTC | CASSEQGRGYTF | NA | NA | TRBJ1-2 | TRBV6-1
TGTGCCAGCAGCTGGGACAGCCAGTACAATGAGCAGTTCTTC | CASSWDSQYNEQFF | NA | TRBD1 | TRBJ2-1 | TRBV27
TGTGCCAGCAGTTACGCGGGACGCTCCTACAATGAGCAGTTCTTC | CASSYAGRSYNEQFF | NA | NA | TRBJ2-1 | TRBV6-5
TGTGCCAGCAAACTACAAGGACAGGGGATCGGCGAGCAGTACTTC | CASKLQGQGIGEQYF | NA | TRBD1 | TRBJ2-7 | TRBV2
TGTGCCAGCAGGGTACTGAATAATTCACCCCTCCACTTT | CASRVLNNSPLHF | NA | NA | TRBJ1-6 | TRBV2
TGCGCCAGCAGCTTGGGCGACTCAATCCAGAACACTGAAGCTTTCTTT | CASSLGDSIQNTEAFF | NA | NA | TRBJ1-1 | TRBV5-1
TGCGCCAGCAGCCAGGGGACAGGGGGATTTTCGGCCACAGATACGCAGTATTTT | CASSQGTGGFSATDTQYF | NA | TRBD1 | TRBJ2-3 | TRBV4-3
TGTGCCAGCAGCTCCTCTGTCACAGGGCGTAATCAGCCCCAGCATTTT | CASSSSVTGRNQPQHF | once | NA | TRBJ1-5 | TRBV7-6
TGTGCCAGCAGTTTCGGCAGCGGGAGCTTGGGAGATACGCAGTATTTT | CASSFGSGSLGDTQYF | NA | TRBD2 | TRBJ2-3 | TRBV12-3/TRBV12-4
TGCGCCAGCAGCCAAGTATGGCGGGGACAGTCCGGGACTAGATCCTACGAGCAGTACTTC | CASSQVWRGQSGTRSYEQYF | NA | NA | TRBJ2-7 | TRBV4-1
TGTGCCAGCAGCGTAGCTACTACGTACGAAGCTTTCTTT | CASSVATTYEAFF | NA | NA | TRBJ1-1 | TRBV9
TGCGCCAGCAGCCAAGAAGTAACAAGGGGCAATCAGCCCCAGCATTTT | CASSQEVTRGNQPQHF | NA | NA | TRBJ1-5 | TRBV4-3
TGCAGTGCTGTAAAGGGGGTGGACTATGGCTACACCTTC | CSAVKGVDYGYTF | NA | NA | TRBJ1-2 | TRBV20-1
TGTGCCAGCAGCTTATCCCTAGCTCAATCCTACGAGCAGTACTTC | CASSLSLAQSYEQYF | NA | NA | TRBJ2-7 | TRBV7-2